These T cell receptor beta chains were read from a single sample in a study of blood T cell repertoires in COVID-19. TCRdb's copy holds only in-frame clones and misses some; the assay was immunoSEQ multiplex PCR. The table shows approximately 120,000 clones, with 90% to 95% occurring only once. Sequencing used peripheral blood. Receptors were obtained from a man aged 45-65 years with COVID-19, enrolled during active disease. Each CDR3 is given with its conserved first and last residue. Fields, in order: J gene, clone size, V gene, D gene, CDR3 protein, CDR3 DNA. The D gene is left open where the match is weak. For some rows the clone size is stated as once, few or many, or as a class when expanded; others skip it.

j_gene: TRBJ1-2; abundance: -; v_gene: TRBV29-1; d_gene: -; CDR3aa: CSAADSDYGYTF; CDR3nt: TGCAGCGCCGCGGACAGCGACTATGGCTACACCTTC
j_gene: TRBJ1-2; abundance: -; v_gene: TRBV9; d_gene: -; CDR3aa: CASSVEQADGYTF; CDR3nt: TGTGCCAGCAGCGTAGAACAGGCGGATGGCTACACCTTC
j_gene: TRBJ2-5; abundance: -; v_gene: TRBV27; d_gene: TRBD2; CDR3aa: CASSLLGGMVRETQYF; CDR3nt: TGTGCCAGCAGTTTATTGGGGGGGATGGTTCGAGAGACCCAGTACTTC
j_gene: TRBJ2-1; abundance: -; v_gene: TRBV5-8; d_gene: TRBD2; CDR3aa: CASSFGLALYNEQFF; CDR3nt: TGTGCCAGCAGTTTCGGACTAGCGCTTTACAATGAGCAGTTCTTC
j_gene: TRBJ1-2; abundance: -; v_gene: TRBV5-1; d_gene: -; CDR3aa: CASSPPQGDYGYTF; CDR3nt: TGCGCCAGCAGCCCCCCACAGGGAGACTATGGCTACACCTTC
j_gene: TRBJ1-1; abundance: -; v_gene: TRBV9; d_gene: TRBD1; CDR3aa: CASSVEDRGPPHGPEAFF; CDR3nt: TGTGCCAGCAGCGTAGAAGACAGGGGGCCCCCCCACGGGCCTGAAGCTTTCTTT
j_gene: TRBJ1-5; abundance: -; v_gene: TRBV4-2; d_gene: -; CDR3aa: CASSQDGTINQPQHF; CDR3nt: TGTGCCAGCAGCCAAGACGGGACAATTAATCAGCCCCAGCATTTT
j_gene: TRBJ1-2; abundance: -; v_gene: TRBV9; d_gene: -; CDR3aa: CASSVNPGANYGYTF; CDR3nt: TGTGCCAGCAGCGTAAACCCTGGAGCTAACTATGGCTACACCTTC
j_gene: TRBJ2-2; abundance: -; v_gene: TRBV28; d_gene: TRBD1; CDR3aa: CASSYRDSLNTGELFF; CDR3nt: TGTGCCAGCAGTTACCGGGACAGTCTGAACACCGGGGAGCTGTTTTTT
j_gene: TRBJ1-1; abundance: once; v_gene: TRBV6-5; d_gene: -; CDR3aa: CASSYREGTEAFF; CDR3nt: TGTGCCAGCAGTTACAGGGAGGGCACTGAAGCTTTCTTT
j_gene: TRBJ2-1; abundance: -; v_gene: TRBV18; d_gene: TRBD2; CDR3aa: CASSRSTGGVEQFF; CDR3nt: TGTGCCAGCTCAAGGTCGACGGGAGGGGTTGAGCAGTTCTTC
j_gene: TRBJ1-5; abundance: -; v_gene: TRBV21-1; d_gene: -; CDR3aa: CASSKGEDGPQHF; CDR3nt: TGTGCCAGCAGCAAAGGGGAGGATGGTCCCCAGCATTTT
j_gene: TRBJ1-4; abundance: -; v_gene: TRBV4-2; d_gene: -; CDR3aa: CASSQGRSASNEKLFF; CDR3nt: TGTGCCAGCAGCCAGGGGCGGAGTGCTAGTAATGAAAAACTGTTTTTT
j_gene: TRBJ2-7; abundance: once; v_gene: TRBV28; d_gene: -; CDR3aa: CASERGNSYEQYF; CDR3nt: TGTGCCAGCGAAAGGGGTAACTCCTACGAGCAGTACTTC
j_gene: TRBJ1-5; abundance: -; v_gene: TRBV19; d_gene: -; CDR3aa: CASSMVTPNQPQHF; CDR3nt: TGTGCCAGTAGTATGGTGACTCCCAATCAGCCCCAGCATTTT
j_gene: TRBJ2-3; abundance: -; v_gene: TRBV7-9; d_gene: -; CDR3aa: CASSLGASARTDTQYF; CDR3nt: TGTGCCAGCAGCTTAGGTGCTAGCGCCCGCACAGATACGCAGTATTTT
j_gene: TRBJ2-3; abundance: -; v_gene: TRBV10-3; d_gene: -; CDR3aa: CATKIGESGTDTQYF; CDR3nt: TGTGCTACCAAAATAGGAGAGTCTGGCACAGATACGCAGTATTTT
j_gene: TRBJ2-3; abundance: -; v_gene: TRBV19; d_gene: -; CDR3aa: CASSKRRPSTDTQYF; CDR3nt: TGTGCCAGTAGTAAGAGGCGACCTAGCACAGATACGCAGTATTTT
j_gene: TRBJ2-3; abundance: once; v_gene: TRBV6-2/TRBV6-3; d_gene: -; CDR3aa: CASSYGLPPDTQYF; CDR3nt: TGTGCCAGCAGTTATGGACTCCCCCCCGATACGCAGTATTTT
j_gene: TRBJ2-1; abundance: -; v_gene: TRBV4-2; d_gene: TRBD1; CDR3aa: CASSQRMTGGVNEQFF; CDR3nt: TGTGCCAGCAGCCAGAGGATGACAGGGGGTGTCAATGAGCAGTTCTTC
j_gene: TRBJ1-2; abundance: -; v_gene: TRBV5-1; d_gene: -; CDR3aa: CASSLSGGTNYGYTF; CDR3nt: TGCGCCAGCAGCTTGTCGGGAGGAACTAACTATGGCTACACCTTC
j_gene: TRBJ2-1; abundance: -; v_gene: TRBV9; d_gene: TRBD2; CDR3aa: CASSVEGASGRTILQNEQFF; CDR3nt: TGTGCCAGCAGCGTAGAAGGTGCTAGCGGGAGGACGATTTTGCAGAATGAGCAGTTCTTC
j_gene: TRBJ1-2; abundance: -; v_gene: TRBV4-2; d_gene: -; CDR3aa: CASSLNSNAGAAHYGYTF; CDR3nt: TGTGCCAGCAGCCTTAACTCGAACGCAGGGGCCGCCCACTATGGCTACACCTTC
j_gene: TRBJ2-5; abundance: -; v_gene: TRBV29-1; d_gene: TRBD2; CDR3aa: CSVGLAGAGETQYF; CDR3nt: TGCAGCGTGGGACTAGCGGGAGCTGGGGAGACCCAGTACTTC
j_gene: TRBJ1-1; abundance: -; v_gene: TRBV5-1; d_gene: -; CDR3aa: CASSPYRSNTEAFF; CDR3nt: TGCGCCAGCAGCCCTTATCGGTCGAACACTGAAGCTTTCTTT
j_gene: TRBJ2-7; abundance: -; v_gene: TRBV7-9; d_gene: -; CDR3aa: CASTPPGQLTYEQYF; CDR3nt: TGTGCCAGCACCCCCCCGGGACAACTAACCTACGAGCAGTACTTC
j_gene: TRBJ1-2; abundance: -; v_gene: TRBV29-1; d_gene: -; CDR3aa: CSVEGIQDYTF; CDR3nt: TGCAGCGTTGAGGGCATCCAGGACTACACCTTC
j_gene: TRBJ1-2; abundance: -; v_gene: TRBV19; d_gene: -; CDR3aa: CASSTGQPYGYTF; CDR3nt: TGTGCCAGTAGTACAGGACAGCCATATGGCTACACCTTC
j_gene: TRBJ2-1; abundance: -; v_gene: TRBV3-1/TRBV3-2; d_gene: TRBD1; CDR3aa: CASSLPGQGSHEQFF; CDR3nt: TGTGCCAGCAGCCTACCGGGACAGGGATCGCATGAGCAGTTCTTC
j_gene: TRBJ1-2; abundance: once; v_gene: TRBV11-2; d_gene: -; CDR3aa: CASSLDPKGYTF; CDR3nt: TGTGCCAGCAGCTTAGATCCTAAGGGCTACACCTTC
j_gene: TRBJ1-2; abundance: -; v_gene: TRBV19; d_gene: TRBD1; CDR3aa: CASSKGTGGFVNDGYTF; CDR3nt: TGTGCCAGTAGTAAAGGGACAGGGGGCTTCGTCAATGATGGCTACACCTTC
j_gene: TRBJ2-1; abundance: once; v_gene: TRBV6-2/TRBV6-3; d_gene: TRBD2; CDR3aa: CASSSQFLAGGFF; CDR3nt: TGTGCCAGCAGTTCTCAGTTTCTAGCGGGAGGGTTCTTC
j_gene: TRBJ1-1; abundance: -; v_gene: TRBV12-3/TRBV12-4; d_gene: -; CDR3aa: CASSLSGTEAFF; CDR3nt: TGTGCCAGCAGTTTAAGCGGGACTGAAGCTTTCTTT
j_gene: TRBJ2-7; abundance: -; v_gene: TRBV13; d_gene: TRBD2; CDR3aa: CASSLRGGDFYKQYF; CDR3nt: TGTGCCAGCAGCCTGAGGGGAGGGGATTTTTATAAGCAGTACTTC
j_gene: TRBJ2-1; abundance: -; v_gene: TRBV28; d_gene: TRBD1; CDR3aa: CASSGDRYNNEQFF; CDR3nt: TGTGCCAGCAGTGGGGACAGGTACAACAATGAGCAGTTCTTC
j_gene: TRBJ2-4; abundance: -; v_gene: TRBV14; d_gene: TRBD1; CDR3aa: CASSQRGPRDRPLAKNIQYF; CDR3nt: TGTGCCAGCAGCCAAAGAGGACCCCGGGACAGGCCCTTAGCCAAAAACATTCAGTACTTC
j_gene: TRBJ1-6; abundance: once; v_gene: TRBV2; d_gene: TRBD1; CDR3aa: CASRGQGNSPLHF; CDR3nt: TGTGCCAGCAGGGGACAGGGGAATTCACCCCTCCACTTT
j_gene: TRBJ2-7; abundance: -; v_gene: TRBV28; d_gene: TRBD1; CDR3aa: CASSRQGADSYEQYF; CDR3nt: TGTGCCAGCAGCAGACAGGGGGCGGATTCCTACGAGCAGTACTTC
j_gene: TRBJ2-2; abundance: -; v_gene: TRBV5-4; d_gene: -; CDR3aa: CASTHTGVGANTGELFF; CDR3nt: TGTGCCAGCACTCATACGGGGGTGGGAGCGAACACCGGGGAGCTGTTTTTT
j_gene: TRBJ1-2; abundance: -; v_gene: TRBV19; d_gene: TRBD1; CDR3aa: CASSRPGQGDYGYTF; CDR3nt: TGTGCCAGTAGTCGCCCGGGACAGGGGGACTATGGCTACACCTTC
j_gene: TRBJ2-5; abundance: -; v_gene: TRBV6-6; d_gene: -; CDR3aa: CASSPGETQYF; CDR3nt: TGTGCCAGCAGTCCCGGGGAGACCCAGTACTTC
j_gene: TRBJ2-6; abundance: -; v_gene: TRBV19; d_gene: TRBD1; CDR3aa: CASSMAQGAYGANVLTF; CDR3nt: TGTGCCAGTAGTATGGCCCAGGGGGCTTATGGGGCCAACGTCCTGACTTTC